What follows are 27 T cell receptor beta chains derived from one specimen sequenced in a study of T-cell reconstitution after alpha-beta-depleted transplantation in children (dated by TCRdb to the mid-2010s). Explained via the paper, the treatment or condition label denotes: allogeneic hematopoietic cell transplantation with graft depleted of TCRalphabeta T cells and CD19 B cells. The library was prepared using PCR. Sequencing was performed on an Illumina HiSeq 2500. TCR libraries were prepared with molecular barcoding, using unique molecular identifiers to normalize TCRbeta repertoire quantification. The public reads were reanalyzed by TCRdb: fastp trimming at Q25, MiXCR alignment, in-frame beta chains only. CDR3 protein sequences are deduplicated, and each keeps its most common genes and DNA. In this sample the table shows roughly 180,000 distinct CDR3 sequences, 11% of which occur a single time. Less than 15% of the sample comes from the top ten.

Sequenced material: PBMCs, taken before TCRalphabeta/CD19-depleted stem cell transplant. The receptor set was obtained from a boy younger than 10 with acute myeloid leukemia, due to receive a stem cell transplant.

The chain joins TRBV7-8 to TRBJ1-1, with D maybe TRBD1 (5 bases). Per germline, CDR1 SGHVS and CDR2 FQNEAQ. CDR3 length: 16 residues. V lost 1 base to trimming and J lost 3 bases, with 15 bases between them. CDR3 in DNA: TGTGCCAGCAGCTTAGATTCGAGCAGGGAGGACACTGAAGCTTTCTTT. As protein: CASSLDSSREDTEAFF.

The CDR3 DNA is TGTGCCAGCAGCTCCAGGGGACTGAACACTGAAGCTTTCTTT. Translation: CASSSRGLNTEAFF. V is TRBV5-8 and J is TRBJ1-1; TRBD1 might be the D (6 bases). The CDR3 spans 14 residues. The germline CDR1 and CDR2 sequences are SGHTS and YDEGEE. V lost 3 bases and J 0 bases, leaving 9 bases between the germline ends.

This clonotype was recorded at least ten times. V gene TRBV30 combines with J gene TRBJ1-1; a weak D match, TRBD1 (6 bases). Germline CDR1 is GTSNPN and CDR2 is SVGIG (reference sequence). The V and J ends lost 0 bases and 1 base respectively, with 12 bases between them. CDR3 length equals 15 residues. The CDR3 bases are TGTGCCTGGAGTGTTAATGGGGGGCCGAACACTGAAGCTTTCTTT. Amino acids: CAWSVNGGPNTEAFF. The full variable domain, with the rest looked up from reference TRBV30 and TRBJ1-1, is SQTIHQWPATLVQPVGSPLSLECTVEGTSNPNLYWYRQAAGRGLQLLFYSVGIGQISSEVPQNLSASRPQDRQFILSSKKLLLSDSGFYLCAWSVNGGPNTEAFFGQGTRLTVV.

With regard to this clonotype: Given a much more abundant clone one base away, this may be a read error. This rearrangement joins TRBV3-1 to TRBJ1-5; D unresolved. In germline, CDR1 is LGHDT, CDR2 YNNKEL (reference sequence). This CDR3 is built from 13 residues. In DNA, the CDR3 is TGTGCCGGCAGCCAAGGAGGGAGTCAGCCCCAGCATTTT. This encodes CAGSQGGSQPQHF.

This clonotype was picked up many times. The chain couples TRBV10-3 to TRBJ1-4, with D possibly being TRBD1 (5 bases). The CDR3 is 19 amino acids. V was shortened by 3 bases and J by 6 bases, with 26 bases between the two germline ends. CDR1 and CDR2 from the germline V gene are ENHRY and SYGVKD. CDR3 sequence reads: CAISDKAPGLTLLDEKLFF. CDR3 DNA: TGTGCCATCAGTGATAAGGCTCCAGGGCTCACGTTACTGGATGAAAAACTGTTTTTT.

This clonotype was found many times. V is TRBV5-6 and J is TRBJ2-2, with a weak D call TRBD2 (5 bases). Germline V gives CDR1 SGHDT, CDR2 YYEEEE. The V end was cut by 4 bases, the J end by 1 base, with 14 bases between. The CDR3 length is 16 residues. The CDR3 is CASSPPDWLNTGELFF. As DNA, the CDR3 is TGTGCCAGCAGCCCGCCGGACTGGCTGAACACCGGGGAGCTGTTTTTT.

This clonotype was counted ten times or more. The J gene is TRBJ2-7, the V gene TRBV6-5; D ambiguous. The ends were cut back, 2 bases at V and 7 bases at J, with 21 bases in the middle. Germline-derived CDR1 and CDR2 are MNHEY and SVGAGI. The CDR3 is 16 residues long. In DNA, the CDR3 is TGTGCCAGCAGTTACGGCGCAACCGGCAGCAAGAGGGAGCAGTACTTC. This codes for CASSYGATGSKREQYF.

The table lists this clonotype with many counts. The CDR3 DNA sequence: TGCGCCAGCAGCAAAGGTGGGGAGCGGCAGCCCCAGCATTTT. Translated, it gives CASSKGGERQPQHF. This chain connects TRBV4-1 to TRBJ1-5; D gene uncertain. The CDR3 length is 14 residues. The V and J ends lost 5 bases and 7 bases respectively, with 15 bases between them. The V gene's germline CDR1 is MGHRA and CDR2 YSYEKL.

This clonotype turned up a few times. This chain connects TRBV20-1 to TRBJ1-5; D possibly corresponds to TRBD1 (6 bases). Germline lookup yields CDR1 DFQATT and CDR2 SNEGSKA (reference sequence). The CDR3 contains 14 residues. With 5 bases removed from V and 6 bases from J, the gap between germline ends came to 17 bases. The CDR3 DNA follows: TGCAGTGCTCTCCCCAGGGGTTATGGTCAGCCCCAGCATTTT. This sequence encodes CSALPRGYGQPQHF.

CDR3 in amino acids: CSASPQRRIRGSYEQYF. CDR3 in DNA: TGCAGTGCTAGTCCTCAAAGGAGGATCAGGGGCTCCTACGAGCAGTACTTC. The V gene is TRBV20-1, the J gene TRBJ2-7; TRBD1 is a possible D gene (6 bases). V was clipped by 3 bases and J by 0 bases, with 21 bases between them. CDR1 and CDR2 from the germline V gene are DFQATT and SNEGSKA (reference sequence). CDR3 size: 17 residues.

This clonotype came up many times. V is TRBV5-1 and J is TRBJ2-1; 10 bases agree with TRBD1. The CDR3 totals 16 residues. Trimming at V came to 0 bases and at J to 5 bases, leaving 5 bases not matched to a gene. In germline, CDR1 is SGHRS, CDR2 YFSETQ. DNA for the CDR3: TGCGCCAGCAGCTTGGTGTCCGGACAGGGGGACAATGAGCAGTTCTTC. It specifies CASSLVSGQGDNEQFF.

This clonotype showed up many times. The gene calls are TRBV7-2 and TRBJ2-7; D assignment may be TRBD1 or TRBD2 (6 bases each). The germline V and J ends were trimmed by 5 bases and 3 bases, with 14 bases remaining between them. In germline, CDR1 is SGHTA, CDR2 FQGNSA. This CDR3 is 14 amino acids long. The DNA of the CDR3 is TGTGCCAGCAGCCCAAGGGGGGACAACTACGAGCAGTACGTC. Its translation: CASSPRGDNYEQYV.

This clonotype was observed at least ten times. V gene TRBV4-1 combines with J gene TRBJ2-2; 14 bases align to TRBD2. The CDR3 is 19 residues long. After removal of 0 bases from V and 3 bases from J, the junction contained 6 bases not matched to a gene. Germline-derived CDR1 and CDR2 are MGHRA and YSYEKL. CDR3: CASSQDLPGLAGDTGELFF. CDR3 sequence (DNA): TGCGCCAGCAGCCAAGACCTACCGGGACTAGCGGGGGACACCGGGGAGCTGTTTTTT.

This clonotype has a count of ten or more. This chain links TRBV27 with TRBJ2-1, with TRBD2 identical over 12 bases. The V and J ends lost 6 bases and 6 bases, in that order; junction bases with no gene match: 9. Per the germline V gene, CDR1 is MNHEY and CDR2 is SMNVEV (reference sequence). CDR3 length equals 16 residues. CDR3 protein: CASSGRTSGNGNEQFF. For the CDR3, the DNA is TGTGCCAGCAGCGGACGGACTAGCGGGAATGGCAATGAGCAGTTCTTC.

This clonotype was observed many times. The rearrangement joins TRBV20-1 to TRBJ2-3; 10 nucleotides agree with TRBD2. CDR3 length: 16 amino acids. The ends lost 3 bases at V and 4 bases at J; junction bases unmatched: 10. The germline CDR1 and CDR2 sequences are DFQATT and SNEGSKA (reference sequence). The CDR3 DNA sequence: TGCAGTGCTAGGGCAATACTAGCGGGGAGGTCAGATACGCAGTATTTT. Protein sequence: CSARAILAGRSDTQYF.

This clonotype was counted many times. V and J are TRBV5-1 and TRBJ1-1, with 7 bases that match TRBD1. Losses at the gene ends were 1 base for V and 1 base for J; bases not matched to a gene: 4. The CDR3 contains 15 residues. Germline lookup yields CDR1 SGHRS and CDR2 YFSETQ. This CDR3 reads CASSLWGQPNTEAFF. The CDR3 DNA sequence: TGCGCCAGCAGCTTGTGGGGACAGCCGAACACTGAAGCTTTCTTT.

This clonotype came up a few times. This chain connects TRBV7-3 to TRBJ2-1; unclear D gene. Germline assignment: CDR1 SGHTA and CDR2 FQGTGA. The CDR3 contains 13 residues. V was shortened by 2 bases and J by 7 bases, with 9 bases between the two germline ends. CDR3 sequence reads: CASSLGDGNEQFF. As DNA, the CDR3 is TGTGCCAGCAGCTTAGGGGATGGGAATGAGCAGTTCTTC. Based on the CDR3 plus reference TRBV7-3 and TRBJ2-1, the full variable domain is GAGVSQTPSNKVTEKGKYVELRCDPISGHTALYWYRQSLGQGPEFLIYFQGTGAADDSGLPNDRFFAVRPEGSVSTLKIQRTERGDSAVYLCASSLGDGNEQFFGPGTRLTVL.

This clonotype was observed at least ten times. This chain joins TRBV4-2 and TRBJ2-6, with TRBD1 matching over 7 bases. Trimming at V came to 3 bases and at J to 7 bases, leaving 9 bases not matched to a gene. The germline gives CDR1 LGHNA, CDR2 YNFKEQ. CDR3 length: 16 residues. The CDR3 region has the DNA TGTGCCAGCAGCCATCCCGGACAGGTAGTTGCCAACGTCCTGACTTTC. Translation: CASSHPGQVVANVLTF.

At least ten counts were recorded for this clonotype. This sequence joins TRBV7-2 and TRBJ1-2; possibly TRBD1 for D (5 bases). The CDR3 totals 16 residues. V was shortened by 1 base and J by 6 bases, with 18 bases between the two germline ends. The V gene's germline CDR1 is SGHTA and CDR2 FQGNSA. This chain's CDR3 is CASSLDCLRGLDGYTF. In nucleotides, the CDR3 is TGTGCCAGCAGCTTAGATTGTTTGAGGGGATTGGATGGCTACACCTTC.

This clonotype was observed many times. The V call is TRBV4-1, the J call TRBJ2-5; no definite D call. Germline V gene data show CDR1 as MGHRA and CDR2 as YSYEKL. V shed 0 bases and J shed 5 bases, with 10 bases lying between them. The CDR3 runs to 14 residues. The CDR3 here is CASSQDREMETQYF. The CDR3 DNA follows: TGCGCCAGCAGCCAAGATCGAGAAATGGAGACCCAGTACTTC.

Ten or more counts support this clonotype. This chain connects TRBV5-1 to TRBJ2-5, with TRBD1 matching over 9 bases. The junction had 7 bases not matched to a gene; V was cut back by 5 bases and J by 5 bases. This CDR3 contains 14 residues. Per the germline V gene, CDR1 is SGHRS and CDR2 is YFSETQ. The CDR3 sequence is CASRSGTGWETQYF. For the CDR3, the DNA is TGCGCCAGCAGATCCGGGACAGGGTGGGAGACCCAGTACTTC.

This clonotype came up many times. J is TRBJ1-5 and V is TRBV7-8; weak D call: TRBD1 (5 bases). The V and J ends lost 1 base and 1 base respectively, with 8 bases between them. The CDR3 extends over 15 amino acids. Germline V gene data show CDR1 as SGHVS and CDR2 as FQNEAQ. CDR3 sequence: CASSLEGSSNQPQHF. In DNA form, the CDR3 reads TGTGCCAGCAGCTTAGAGGGGTCGAGCAATCAGCCCCAGCATTTT.

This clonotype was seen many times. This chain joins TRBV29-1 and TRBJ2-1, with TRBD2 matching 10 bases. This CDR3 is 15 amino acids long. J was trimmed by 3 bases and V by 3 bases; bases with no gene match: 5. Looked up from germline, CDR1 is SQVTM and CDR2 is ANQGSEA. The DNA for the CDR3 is TGCAGCGTTGAGCTAGCGGGGGACGTCTACAATGAGCAGTTCTTC. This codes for CSVELAGDVYNEQFF.

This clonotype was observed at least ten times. CDR3 protein: CASTGGDTQYF. For the CDR3, the DNA is TGTGCCAGCACGGGGGGAGATACGCAGTATTTT. The V gene is TRBV7-9, the J gene TRBJ2-3; TRBD2 matches at 7 bases. This CDR3 contains 11 residues. The trim removed 7 bases at V and 5 bases at J, leaving 0 bases unmatched. Germline lookup yields CDR1 SEHNR and CDR2 FQNEAQ (reference sequence).

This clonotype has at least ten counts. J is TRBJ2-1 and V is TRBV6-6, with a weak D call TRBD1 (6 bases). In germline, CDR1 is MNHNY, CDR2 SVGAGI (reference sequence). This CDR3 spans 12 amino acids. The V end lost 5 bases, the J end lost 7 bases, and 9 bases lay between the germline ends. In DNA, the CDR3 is TGTGCCAGCAGTCCTACAGGGAATGAGCAGTTCTTC. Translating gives CASSPTGNEQFF.

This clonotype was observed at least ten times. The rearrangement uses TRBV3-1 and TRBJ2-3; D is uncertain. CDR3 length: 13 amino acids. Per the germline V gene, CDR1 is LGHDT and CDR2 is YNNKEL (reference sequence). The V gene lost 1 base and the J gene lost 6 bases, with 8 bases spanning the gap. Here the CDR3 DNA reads TGTGCCAGCAGCCAAGTTTTCGCGGATACGCAGTATTTT. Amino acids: CASSQVFADTQYF.

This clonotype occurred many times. This CDR3 reads CAISDPGQGDGYTF. Here the CDR3 DNA reads TGTGCCATCAGCGACCCGGGACAGGGCGACGGCTACACCTTC. The V and J genes are TRBV10-3 and TRBJ1-2; TRBD1 matches 9 bases. The CDR3 has 14 amino acids. Per germline, CDR1 ENHRY and CDR2 SYGVKD. J was trimmed by 8 bases and V by 6 bases; bases with no gene match: 10.